This T cell receptor (beta chain) is from a study of blood T cell repertoires in COVID-19. About the study: Some COVID-19 samples were acute and others convalescent; all came from the United States, Italy and Spain. From T cells, B-cell-depleted T cells, or PBMCs came the material, which was cDNA or gDNA.

Original analysis: Estimated nucleated cell counts came from reference gene primer amplification. TCRdb's table, derived via immunoSEQ multiplex PCR, lists solely in-frame clones and lacks some. The V and J calls and the clone size are those of that table, but D and trimming were determined from the DNA. The sample includes over 200,000 clones, roughly 88% seen only once; the top ten take 1.5%. The sample consisted of peripheral blood. The origin of this receptor is a man between 18 and 29 years old with active or convalescent COVID-19.

Written as DNA, the CDR3 is TGCAGCGTTGAGATTGGGCAGTTCACTGAAGCTTTCTTT. Translated, it gives CSVEIGQFTEAFF. The chain links TRBV29-1 to TRBJ1-1; no clear D gene. V gave up 3 bases and J gave up 4 bases, with 12 bases separating them. Germline values: CDR1 SQVTM, CDR2 ANQGSEA. This CDR3 is 13 amino acids long.